The 21 T cell receptor beta chains listed next were all sequenced from one sample in a study of vaccination effects on CD4 cells after COVID-19. No antigen has been identified for these receptors. After more than 8 days in culture, the CD4+ T cells were isolated. The vaccine given was either BNT162b2 or mRNA-1273, in two doses. TCRdb's copy holds only in-frame clones and misses some; the assay was immunoSEQ multiplex PCR. Among 45,000 to 60,000 clones, roughly two thirds were seen once, and the ten largest hold over 6.5%. This specimen was CD4+ T cells from PBMCs cultured without peptide, taken after COVID-19 vaccination. The receptor set was obtained from a human donor who received a COVID-19 vaccine.

This rearrangement joins TRBV19 to TRBJ2-1; 7 bases agree with TRBD2. Germline CDR1 reads LNHDA; CDR2 reads SQIVND (reference sequence). Germline trimming cut 4 bases from V and 0 bases from J; bases unmatched to any gene: 6. This CDR3 comprises 16 residues. CDR3: CASSTQRGSSYNEQFF. The CDR3 bases are TGTGCCAGTAGTACCCAGCGGGGAAGCTCCTACAATGAGCAGTTCTTC.

This rearrangement joins TRBV7-8 to TRBJ1-2, with a weak D call TRBD1 (5 bases). Germline V gene data show CDR1 as SGHVS and CDR2 as FQNEAQ. The CDR3 consists of 14 residues. The V and J ends lost 0 bases and 3 bases respectively, with 8 bases between them. The CDR3 DNA is TGTGCCAGCAGCTTAGCGCCCAGGGACTATGGCTACACCTTC. Its protein is CASSLAPRDYGYTF.

J is TRBJ1-4 and V is TRBV6-5; TRBD1 agrees at 10 bases. The germline V gene has CDR1 MNHEY and CDR2 SVGAGI. After removal of 6 bases from V and 5 bases from J, the junction contained 3 bases not matched to a gene. CDR3 length equals 14 residues. This CDR3 is CASRGQGVNEKLFF. In DNA, the CDR3 is TGTGCCAGCAGAGGACAGGGGGTGAATGAAAAACTGTTTTTT.

The rearrangement joins TRBV7-9 to TRBJ1-3; 8 bases are a match to TRBD1. V shed 6 bases, J shed 0 bases, and the junction held 4 bases outside the gene matches. CDR3 length equals 15 residues. The germline CDR1 and CDR2 sequences are SEHNR and FQNEAQ (reference sequence). DNA of the CDR3: TGTGCCAGCAGGTTGACAGGGGACTCTGGAAACACCATATATTTT. Encoded protein: CASRLTGDSGNTIYF.

The rearrangement uses TRBV12-3 or TRBV12-4 and TRBJ2-7, with unresolved D. V was clipped by 4 bases and J by 3 bases, with 10 bases between them. This CDR3 contains 13 residues. Here the CDR3 reads CASSSSDFYEQYF. The CDR3 DNA reads as TGTGCCAGCAGTTCCTCGGATTTCTACGAGCAGTACTTC.

This clone is categorized as medium-sized. The chain uses TRBV27 and TRBJ2-5; no clear D. Germline CDR1 MNHEY, CDR2 SMNVEV (reference sequence). Trimming removed 5 bases at V and 6 bases at J, with 22 bases between. The CDR3 is made up of 16 amino acids. DNA of the CDR3: TGTGCCAGCAGTCCATCCCTCGAGCCCCTACGTCAGACCCAGTACTTC. As protein: CASSPSLEPLRQTQYF.

Here the CDR3 DNA reads TGTGCCAGCAGCATACAGGAGTATGGCTACACCTTC. Translating it yields CASSIQEYGYTF. The V gene is TRBV5-6, the J gene TRBJ1-2, with D perhaps matching TRBD1 (5 bases). Germline-derived CDR1 and CDR2 are SGHDT and YYEEEE. The V and J ends lost 4 bases and 5 bases respectively, with 9 bases between them. The CDR3 contains 12 residues.

V gene TRBV10-3 combines with J gene TRBJ2-1, with 11 bases matching TRBD2. Germline values: CDR1 ENHRY, CDR2 SYGVKD. V dropped 6 bases and J dropped 2; count of bases not matched to a gene: 12. The CDR3 spans 18 residues. CDR3 nucleotide sequence: TGTGCCATCAGCCCTTTTTTGGGACTAGCGGTACCCTACAATGAGCAGTTCTTC. Translated, it gives CAISPFLGLAVPYNEQFF.

This sequence joins TRBV10-1 and TRBJ2-2, with 8 bases matching TRBD2. The trim removed 9 bases at V and 5 bases at J, leaving 17 bases unmatched. The CDR3 is 17 residues long. Germline CDR1 reads WNHNN; CDR2 reads SYGVQD (reference sequence). CDR3 in DNA: TGCGCCAGTTCCGGGACTAGACAAGGAATGGTGACCGGGGAGCTGTTTTTT. Encoded protein: CASSGTRQGMVTGELFF.

The chain has TRBV6-5 and TRBJ1-2; D possibly corresponds to TRBD1 (6 bases). Per the germline V gene, CDR1 is MNHEY and CDR2 is SVGAGI. CDR3 length: 14 amino acids. V lost 7 bases, J lost 12 bases, and 24 bases lay in between. As DNA, the CDR3 is TGTGCCAGCAATCATGGACAGCCCAGGAGCGGCCACACCTTC. Protein sequence: CASNHGQPRSGHTF.

V gene TRBV5-1 combines with J gene TRBJ1-2; possible D gene TRBD1, 5 bases. Deletions cut 0 bases from V and 4 bases from J, with 13 bases between. The CDR3 has 15 residues. The germline gives CDR1 SGHRS, CDR2 YFSETQ. The CDR3 spells CASSLGDSTGYGYTF. The CDR3 DNA follows: TGCGCCAGCAGCTTGGGGGACTCGACGGGCTATGGCTACACCTTC.

The chain recombines TRBV27 with TRBJ2-2, with 8 bases identical to TRBD1. After removal of 6 bases from V and 2 bases from J, the junction contained 2 bases not matched to a gene. CDR1 MNHEY and CDR2 SMNVEV come from the germline V gene (reference sequence). This CDR3 is built from 14 residues. The CDR3 spells CASSGTGNTGELFF. In nucleotides, the CDR3 is TGTGCCAGCAGCGGGACAGGCAACACCGGGGAGCTGTTTTTT.

Only a few counts were recorded for this clone. This CDR3 is also generated by other DNA sequences in the sample. The chain employs TRBV13 and TRBJ2-2; D is ambiguous. This CDR3 is built from 14 residues. Trimming took off 5 bases at V and 4 bases at J, with 11 bases between the two ends. Germline lookup yields CDR1 PRHDT and CDR2 FYEKMQ (reference sequence). CDR3 loop: CASSRGRPTGELFF. The CDR3 DNA reads as TGTGCCAGCAGCCGCGGACGACCCACCGGGGAGCTGTTTTTT.

There are a few counts of this clone. The V call is TRBV7-9, the J call TRBJ1-2, with D possibly matching TRBD1 (5 bases). Germline CDR1 SEHNR, CDR2 FQNEAQ (reference sequence). The CDR3 is 14 amino acids. Trimming pared 2 bases from V and 3 bases from J, leaving 10 bases between. CDR3 protein: CASSLIGGDYGYTF. For the CDR3, the DNA is TGTGCCAGCAGCTTAATCGGGGGTGACTATGGCTACACCTTC.

The V and J genes are TRBV2 and TRBJ2-5; the match to TRBD2 covers 7 bases. This CDR3 is 13 amino acids long. Unmatched junction bases numbered 9, after V lost 11 bases and J lost 3 bases. Germline assignment: CDR1 SNHLY and CDR2 FYNNEI. CDR3 loop: CAGGDLAEETQYF. In nucleotides, the CDR3 is TGTGCCGGAGGAGATCTAGCGGAAGAGACCCAGTACTTC. Based on the CDR3 plus reference TRBV2 and TRBJ2-5, the full variable domain is EPEVTQTPSHQVTQMGQEVILRCVPISNHLYFYWYRQILGQKVEFLVSFYNNEISEKSEIFDDQFSVERPDGSNFTLKIRSTKLEDSAMYFCAGGDLAEETQYFGPGTRLLVL.

The chain joins TRBV29-1 to TRBJ1-1; the D gene is possibly TRBD1 (6 bases). Trimming left V 7 bases short and J 5 bases short, with 17 bases between. This CDR3 is built from 13 residues. Germline values: CDR1 SQVTM, CDR2 ANQGSEA. Here the CDR3 DNA reads TGCAGCGCTAAACAGGGCGGAGGGACTGAAGCTTTCTTT. This codes for CSAKQGGGTEAFF.

The chain recombines TRBV19 with TRBJ2-1; TRBD2 is a possible D gene (5 bases). Germline V lookup: CDR1 LNHDA, CDR2 SQIVND (reference sequence). V shed 0 bases and J shed 1 base, with 10 bases lying between them. There are 16 residues in the CDR3. The CDR3 sequence: CASSIDRSGSYNEQFF. DNA of the CDR3: TGTGCCAGTAGTATAGATAGAAGCGGTTCCTACAATGAGCAGTTCTTC.

Note on this clone: This sample includes further DNA sequences coding for the same CDR3. The CDR3 loop reads CASSETGIGETQYF. CDR3 in DNA: TGTGCCAGCAGTGAGACAGGGATAGGCGAGACCCAGTACTTC. The chain joins TRBV6-1 to TRBJ2-5, with TRBD1 matching 7 bases. V was pared by 3 bases and J by 5 bases, with 6 bases of the junction left unmatched. The CDR3 contains 14 residues. Germline loops: CDR1 MNHNS, CDR2 SASEGT.

This clone was observed a few times. The chain carries TRBV4-1 and TRBJ1-1; 7 nucleotides agree with TRBD1. CDR1 MGHRA and CDR2 YSYEKL come from the germline V gene. Losses at the gene ends were 2 bases for V and 2 bases for J; bases not matched to a gene: 17. The CDR3 spans 19 residues. The DNA of the CDR3 is TGCGCCAGCAGCCAAACCACCGGGACAGAGGGGGCATTCAACACTGAAGCTTTCTTT. Encoded protein: CASSQTTGTEGAFNTEAFF.

The chain carries TRBV6-5 and TRBJ1-2; D unresolved. The V and J ends lost 8 bases and 1 base respectively, with 17 bases between them. CDR1 MNHEY and CDR2 SVGAGI come from the germline V gene. The CDR3 sequence is 15 residues long. In nucleotides, the CDR3 is TGTGCCAGCGTCCTCCGGGCCATGTTTAACTATGGCTACACCTTC. Translation: CASVLRAMFNYGYTF.

The chain recombines TRBV24-1 with TRBJ2-7; D unresolved. The ends were cut back, 5 bases at V and 3 bases at J, with 10 bases in the middle. The CDR3 length is 13 residues. Germline V gene data show CDR1 as KGHDR and CDR2 as SFDVKD. CDR3 nucleotides: TGTGCCACCAGTGCGGGTAGCCGCTACGAGCAGTACTTC. It encodes CATSAGSRYEQYF.